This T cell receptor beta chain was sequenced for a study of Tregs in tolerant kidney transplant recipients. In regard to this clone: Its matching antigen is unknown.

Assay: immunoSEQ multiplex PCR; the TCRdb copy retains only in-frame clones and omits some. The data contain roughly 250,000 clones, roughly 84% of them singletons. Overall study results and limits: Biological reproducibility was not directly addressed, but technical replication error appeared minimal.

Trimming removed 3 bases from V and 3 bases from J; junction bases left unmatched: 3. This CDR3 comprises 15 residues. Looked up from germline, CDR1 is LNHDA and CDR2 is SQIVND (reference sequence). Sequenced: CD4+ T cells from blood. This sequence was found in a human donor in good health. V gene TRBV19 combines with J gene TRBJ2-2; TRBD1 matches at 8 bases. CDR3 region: CASSIRGPDTGELFF. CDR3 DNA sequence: TGTGCCAGTAGTATCAGGGGGCCGGACACCGGGGAGCTGTTTTTT. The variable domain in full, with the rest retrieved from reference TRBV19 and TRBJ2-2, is DGGITQSPKYLFRKEGQNVTLSCEQNLNHDAMYWYRQDPGQGLRLIYYSQIVNDFQKGDIAEGYSVSREKKESFPLTVTSAQKNPTAFYLCASSIRGPDTGELFFGEGSRLTVL.